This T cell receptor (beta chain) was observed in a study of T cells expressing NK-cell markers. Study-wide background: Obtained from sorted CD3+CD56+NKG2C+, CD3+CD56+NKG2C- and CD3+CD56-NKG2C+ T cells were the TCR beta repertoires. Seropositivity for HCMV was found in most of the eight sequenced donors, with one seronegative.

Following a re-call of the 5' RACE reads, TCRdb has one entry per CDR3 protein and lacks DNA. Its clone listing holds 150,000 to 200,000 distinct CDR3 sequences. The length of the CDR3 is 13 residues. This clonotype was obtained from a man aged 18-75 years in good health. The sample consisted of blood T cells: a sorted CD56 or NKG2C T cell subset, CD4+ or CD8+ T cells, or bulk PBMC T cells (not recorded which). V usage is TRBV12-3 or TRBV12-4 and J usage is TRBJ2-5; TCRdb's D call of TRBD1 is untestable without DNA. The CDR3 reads CASTLSHQETQYF.